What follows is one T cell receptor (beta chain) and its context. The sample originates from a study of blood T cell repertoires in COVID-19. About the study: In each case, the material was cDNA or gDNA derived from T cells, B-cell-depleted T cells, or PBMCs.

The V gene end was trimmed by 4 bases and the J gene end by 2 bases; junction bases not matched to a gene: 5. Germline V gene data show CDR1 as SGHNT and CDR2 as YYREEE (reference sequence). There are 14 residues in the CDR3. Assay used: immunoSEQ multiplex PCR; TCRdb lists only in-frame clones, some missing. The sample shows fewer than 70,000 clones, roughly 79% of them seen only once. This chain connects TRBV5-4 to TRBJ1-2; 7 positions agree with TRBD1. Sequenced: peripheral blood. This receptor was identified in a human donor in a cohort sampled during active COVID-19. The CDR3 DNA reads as TGTGCCAGCAGCACAGGGACAGCAAACTATGGCTACACCTTC. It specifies CASSTGTANYGYTF.